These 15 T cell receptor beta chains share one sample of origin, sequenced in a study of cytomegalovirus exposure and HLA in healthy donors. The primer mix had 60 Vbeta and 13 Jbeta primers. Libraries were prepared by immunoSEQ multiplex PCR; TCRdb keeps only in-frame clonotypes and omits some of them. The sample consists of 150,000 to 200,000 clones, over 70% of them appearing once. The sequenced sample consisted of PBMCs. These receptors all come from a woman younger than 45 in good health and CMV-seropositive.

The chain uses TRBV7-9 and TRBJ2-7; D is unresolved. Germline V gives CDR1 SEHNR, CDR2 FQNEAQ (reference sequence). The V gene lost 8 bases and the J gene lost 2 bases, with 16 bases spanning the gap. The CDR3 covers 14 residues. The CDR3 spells CASEILTVPYEQYF. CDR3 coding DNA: TGTGCCAGCGAGATTCTCACGGTTCCCTACGAGCAGTACTTC.

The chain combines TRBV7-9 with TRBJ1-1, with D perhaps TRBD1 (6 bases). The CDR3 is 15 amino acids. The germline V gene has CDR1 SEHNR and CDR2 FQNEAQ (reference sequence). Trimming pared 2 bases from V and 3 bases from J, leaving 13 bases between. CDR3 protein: CASSLQGLSDTEAFF. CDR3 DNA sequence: TGTGCCAGCAGCTTACAGGGGTTGTCGGACACTGAAGCTTTCTTT.

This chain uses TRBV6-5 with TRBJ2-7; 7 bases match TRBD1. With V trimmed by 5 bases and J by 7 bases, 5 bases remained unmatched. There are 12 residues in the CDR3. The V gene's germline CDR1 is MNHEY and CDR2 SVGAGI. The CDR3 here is CASSRGPREQYF. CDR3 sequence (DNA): TGTGCCAGCAGTAGGGGGCCGCGGGAGCAGTACTTC.

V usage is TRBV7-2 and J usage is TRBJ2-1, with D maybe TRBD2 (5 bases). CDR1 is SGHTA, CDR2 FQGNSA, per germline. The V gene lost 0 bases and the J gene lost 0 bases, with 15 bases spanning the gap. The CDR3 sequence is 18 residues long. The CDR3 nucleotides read TGTGCCAGCAGCTTAGCCCCGTCGTCCGCGGGCTCCTACAATGAGCAGTTCTTC. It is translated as CASSLAPSSAGSYNEQFF.

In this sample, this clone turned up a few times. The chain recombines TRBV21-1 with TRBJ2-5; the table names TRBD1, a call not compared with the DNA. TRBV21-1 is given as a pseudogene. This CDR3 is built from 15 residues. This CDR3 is CASSKKWLGVETQYF. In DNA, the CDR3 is TGTGCCAGCAGCAAAAAGTGGCTGGGCGTGGAGACCCAGTACTTC.

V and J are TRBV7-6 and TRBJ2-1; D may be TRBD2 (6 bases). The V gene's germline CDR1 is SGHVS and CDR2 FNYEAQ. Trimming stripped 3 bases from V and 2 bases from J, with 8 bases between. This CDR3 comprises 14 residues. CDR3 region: CASSFGGTYNEQFF. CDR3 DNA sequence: TGTGCCAGCAGCTTTGGCGGGACCTACAATGAGCAGTTCTTC.

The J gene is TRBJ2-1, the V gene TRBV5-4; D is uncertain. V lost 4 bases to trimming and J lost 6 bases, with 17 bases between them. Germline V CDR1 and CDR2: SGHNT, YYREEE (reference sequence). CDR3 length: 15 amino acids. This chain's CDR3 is CASSPPETSGNEQFF. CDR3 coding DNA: TGTGCCAGCAGCCCCCCAGAGACGTCAGGCAATGAGCAGTTCTTC.

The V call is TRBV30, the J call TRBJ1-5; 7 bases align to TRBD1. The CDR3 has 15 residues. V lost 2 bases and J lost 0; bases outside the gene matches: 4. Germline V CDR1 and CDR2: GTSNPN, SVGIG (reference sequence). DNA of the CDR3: TGTGCCTGGAGTCGGGGACAGTATAGCAATCAGCCCCAGCATTTT. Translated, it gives CAWSRGQYSNQPQHF.

CDR3: CASSLGEVYEQYF. The DNA for the CDR3 is TGTGCCAGCAGCTTAGGGGAAGTCTACGAGCAGTACTTC. The chain joins TRBV5-4 to TRBJ2-7; D may be TRBD1 (5 bases). From germline, CDR1 is SGHNT and CDR2 YYREEE (reference sequence). V was cut by 2 bases and J by 3 bases, with 9 bases left in between. This CDR3 spans 13 amino acids.

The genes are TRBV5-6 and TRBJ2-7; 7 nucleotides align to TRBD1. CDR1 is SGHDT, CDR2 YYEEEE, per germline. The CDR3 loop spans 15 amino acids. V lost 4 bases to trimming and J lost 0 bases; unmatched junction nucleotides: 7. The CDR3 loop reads CASSPGQPTSYEQYF. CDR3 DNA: TGTGCCAGCAGCCCGGGACAGCCAACCTCCTACGAGCAGTACTTC.

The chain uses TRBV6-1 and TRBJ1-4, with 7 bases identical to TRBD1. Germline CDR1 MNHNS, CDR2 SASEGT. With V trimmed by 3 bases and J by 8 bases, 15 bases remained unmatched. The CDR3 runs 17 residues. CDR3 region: CASSEQPFTGAGEKLFF. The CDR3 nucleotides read TGTGCCAGCAGTGAGCAACCTTTTACAGGGGCCGGAGAAAAACTGTTTTTT.

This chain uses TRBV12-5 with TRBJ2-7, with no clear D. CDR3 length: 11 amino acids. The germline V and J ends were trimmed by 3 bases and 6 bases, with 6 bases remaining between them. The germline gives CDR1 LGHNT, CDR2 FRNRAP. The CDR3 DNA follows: TGTGCTAGTGGTTTTAGAAGCGAGCAGTACTTC. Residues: CASGFRSEQYF.

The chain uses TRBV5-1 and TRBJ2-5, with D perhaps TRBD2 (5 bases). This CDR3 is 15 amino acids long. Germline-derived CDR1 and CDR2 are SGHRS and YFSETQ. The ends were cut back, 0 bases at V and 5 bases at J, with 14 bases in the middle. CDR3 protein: CASSLASGRSETQYF. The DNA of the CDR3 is TGCGCCAGCAGCTTGGCCTCTGGGAGATCGGAGACCCAGTACTTC. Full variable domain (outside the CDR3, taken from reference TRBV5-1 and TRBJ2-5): KAGVTQTPRYLIKTRGQQVTLSCSPISGHRSVSWYQQTPGQGLQFLFEYFSETQRNKGNFPGRFSGRQFSNSRSEMNVSTLELGDSALYLCASSLASGRSETQYFGPGTRLLVL.

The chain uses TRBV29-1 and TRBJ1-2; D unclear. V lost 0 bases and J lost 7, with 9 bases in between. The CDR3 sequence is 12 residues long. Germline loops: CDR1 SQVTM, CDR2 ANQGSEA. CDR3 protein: CSVEDRRVGYTF. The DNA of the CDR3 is TGCAGCGTTGAAGATCGGCGGGTTGGCTACACCTTC.

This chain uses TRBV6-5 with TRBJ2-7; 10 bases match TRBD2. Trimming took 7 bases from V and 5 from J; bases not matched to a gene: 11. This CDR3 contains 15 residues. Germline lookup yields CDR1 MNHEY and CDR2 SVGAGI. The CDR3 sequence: CASTRSGRGLHEQYF. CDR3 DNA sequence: TGTGCCAGCACTAGAAGCGGGAGGGGACTCCACGAGCAGTACTTC.